These 25 T cell receptor beta chains were sequenced from one sample in a study of T cell repertoires in cytomegalovirus infection (dated by TCRdb to between 2017 and 2020). The sample's treatment or condition label is to be understood as: in vitro stimulation with specific CMV peptide epitopes to enrich CMV-specific T cells. These receptors' antigens are unknown. Sequencing took place on an Illumina HiSeq 1500. TCRdb cleaned the public reads at Q25 with fastp, built clones with MiXCR and kept in-frame beta chains. Each record represents a unique CDR3 protein, reported with the most common genes and DNA among its rows. The sample contains approximately 1,000,000 distinct CDR3 sequences, 30% to 40% of them found a single time. Over 11% of the sample comes from the top ten. The sequencing used cultured CD8+ T cells from PBMCs, collected from culture after CMV antigen stimulation. The receptors were sampled from a human donor in good health (CMV status not recorded). Some clones in this sample may be carry-over from other donors' samples.

The CDR3 DNA follows: TGTGCCAGCAGCGTACAATCTACCCAAGAGACCCAGTACTTC. Protein: CASSVQSTQETQYF. V gene TRBV9 combines with J gene TRBJ2-5; D is undetermined. Trimming shortened V by 1 base and J by 1 base, and 8 bases separated the two germline ends. Per germline, CDR1 SGDLS and CDR2 YYNGEE. CDR3 length: 14 amino acids.

This chain connects TRBV27 to TRBJ2-5; D might be TRBD1 or TRBD2, each matching 5 bases. There are 14 residues in the CDR3. Germline lookup yields CDR1 MNHEY and CDR2 SMNVEV (reference sequence). V was cut by 0 bases and J by 4 bases, with 9 bases left in between. CDR3 sequence: CASSLSGTPETQYF. The CDR3 DNA follows: TGTGCCAGCAGTTTATCCGGGACCCCAGAGACCCAGTACTTC.

This clonotype was counted between two and nine times. The chain carries TRBV12-3 or TRBV12-4 and TRBJ1-1; 11 nucleotides line up with TRBD1. Trimming at V came to 1 base and at J to 6 bases, leaving 19 bases not matched to a gene. The CDR3 has 20 residues. The CDR3, as DNA: TGTGCCAGCAGTTTAGAAAGGGGTTGGGGGACAGGGGGATCTCCGGCTGAAGCTTTCTTT. Its translation is CASSLERGWGTGGSPAEAFF.

This sequence joins TRBV6-2 or TRBV6-3 and TRBJ2-1, with TRBD2 as a possible D gene (5 bases). CDR3 length: 12 amino acids. The ends were cut back, 6 bases at V and 15 bases at J, with 18 bases in the middle. The germline CDR1 and CDR2 sequences are MNHEY and SVGEGT. The CDR3 loop reads CASSDPSGSPFF. CDR3 in DNA: TGTGCCAGCAGCGATCCCAGCGGTTCCCCGTTCTTC.

In its sample, this clonotype was seen a few times. The chain links TRBV6-1 to TRBJ2-3, with 8 bases identical to TRBD1. With 5 bases clipped from V and 1 base from J, the junction kept 8 bases outside the gene matches. CDR3 size: 16 residues. The germline CDR1 and CDR2 sequences are MNHNS and SASEGT. CDR3 sequence (DNA): TGTGCCAGCAGTACCTCGACAGGGGAAGGCACAGATACGCAGTATTTT. Its translation is CASSTSTGEGTDTQYF.

CDR3 sequence: CASSYGPTGLDYGYTF. CDR3 nucleotides: TGTGCCAGCAGTTACGGCCCGACAGGGTTGGACTATGGCTACACCTTC. The rearrangement joins TRBV6-6 to TRBJ1-2, with 7 bases identical to TRBD1. This CDR3 contains 16 residues. Trimming cost V 2 bases and J 3 bases; bases outside gene matches: 9. Germline CDR1 reads MNHNY; CDR2 reads SVGAGI (reference sequence).

The J gene is TRBJ2-5, the V gene TRBV4-2, with a tentative D call TRBD2 (6 bases). Trimming pared 2 bases from V and 3 bases from J, leaving 13 bases between. This CDR3 is 15 amino acids long. The germline V gene has CDR1 LGHNA and CDR2 YNFKEQ. CDR3 DNA: TGTGCCAGCAGCCAACTTGGAGGGGCGAAAGAGACCCAGTACTTC. Its translation: CASSQLGGAKETQYF.

This clonotype came up a few times. This chain uses TRBV20-1 with TRBJ1-1; TRBD1 matches 7 bases. The CDR3 consists of 15 residues. J lost 3 bases, V lost 0 bases, and 7 bases had no gene match. Germline V gene sequence: CDR1 DFQATT, CDR2 SNEGSKA (reference sequence). The CDR3 loop reads CSARDHMRGHTEAFF. CDR3 bases: TGCAGTGCTAGAGACCATATGAGGGGGCACACTGAAGCTTTCTTT.

This clonotype occurred many times. V is TRBV6-5 and J is TRBJ2-5; possible D gene TRBD1, 5 bases. V lost 4 bases, J lost 5 bases, and 14 bases lay in between. Germline loops: CDR1 MNHEY, CDR2 SVGAGI. CDR3 size: 14 residues. The CDR3 is CASSSSGAAETQYF. The CDR3 bases are TGTGCCAGCAGTTCGAGTGGGGCCGCGGAGACCCAGTACTTC.

The CDR3 DNA reads as TGTGCCAGCAGGGCCGCCCAGGGGAACTCACCCCTCCACTTT. It encodes CASRAAQGNSPLHF. This chain links TRBV25-1 with TRBJ1-6; the D gene is possibly TRBD1 (6 bases). V was cut by 6 bases and J by 10 bases, with 16 bases left in between. CDR3 size: 14 residues. Per the germline V gene, CDR1 is MGHDK and CDR2 is SYGVNS.

The V call is TRBV3-1, the J call TRBJ2-1; 11 positions agree with TRBD2. The germline V gene has CDR1 LGHDT and CDR2 YNNKEL (reference sequence). J gave up 12 bases and V 4 bases, and 8 bases lay outside the gene matches. The CDR3 is 14 amino acids. The CDR3 reads CASSPLAGGHWQFF. The DNA of the CDR3 is TGTGCCAGCAGCCCCCTAGCGGGGGGCCATTGGCAGTTCTTC.

V is TRBV28 and J is TRBJ2-3; TRBD2 matches 10 bases. The V gene's germline CDR1 is MDHEN and CDR2 SYDVKM. This CDR3 region has 17 residues. V shed 3 bases, J shed 1 base, and the junction held 7 bases outside the gene matches. The CDR3 loop reads CASSFPSSGGRTDTQYF. CDR3 nucleotide sequence: TGTGCCAGCAGTTTTCCCTCTAGCGGGGGCCGCACAGATACGCAGTATTTT.

CDR3 loop: CASSLTGSSNQPQHF. Written as DNA, the CDR3 is TGTGCCAGCAGTTTAACAGGGTCGAGCAATCAGCCCCAGCATTTT. V gene TRBV27 combines with J gene TRBJ1-5; possible D gene TRBD1, 6 bases. V was shortened by 2 bases and J by 1 base, with 9 bases between the two germline ends. The germline V gene encodes CDR1 MNHEY and CDR2 SMNVEV (reference sequence). This CDR3 contains 15 residues.

This chain uses TRBV4-1 with TRBJ2-7; 9 nucleotides align to TRBD1. CDR1 is MGHRA, CDR2 YSYEKL, per germline. The CDR3 has 15 residues. V was clipped by 3 bases and J by 7 bases; unmatched bases: 10. The chain's CDR3 is CASSQGQGTSWEQYF. CDR3 coding DNA: TGCGCCAGCAGCCAGGGACAGGGAACGTCCTGGGAGCAGTACTTC.

The chain combines TRBV28 with TRBJ2-3, with 7 positions matching TRBD2. This CDR3 is 16 amino acids long. The germline CDR1 and CDR2 sequences are MDHEN and SYDVKM. V shed 7 bases, J shed 0 bases, and the junction held 10 bases outside the gene matches. CDR3 loop: CASTLGTTVSTDTQYF. CDR3 sequence (DNA): TGTGCCAGCACCCTCGGGACTACCGTTAGCACAGATACGCAGTATTTT.

The CDR3 DNA reads as TGTGCCAGCAGGGTGTCCTCGAGCTCCTATAATTCACCCCTCCACTTT. It specifies CASRVSSSSYNSPLHF. This rearrangement joins TRBV2 to TRBJ1-6; D ambiguous. The CDR3 sequence is 16 residues long. Germline V lookup: CDR1 SNHLY, CDR2 FYNNEI. V was cut by 6 bases and J by 0 bases, with 12 bases left in between.

The J gene is TRBJ1-2, the V gene TRBV5-1; no clear D. Germline V lookup: CDR1 SGHRS, CDR2 YFSETQ. The ends were cut back, 0 bases at V and 4 bases at J, with 7 bases in the middle. The length of the CDR3 is 13 residues. CDR3 in DNA: TGCGCCAGCAGCTTGGCCAGGACCTATGGCTACACCTTC. Its translation: CASSLARTYGYTF. The full variable domain, completed using reference TRBV5-1 and TRBJ1-2, is KAGVTQTPRYLIKTRGQQVTLSCSPISGHRSVSWYQQTPGQGLQFLFEYFSETQRNKGNFPGRFSGRQFSNSRSEMNVSTLELGDSALYLCASSLARTYGYTFGSGTRLTVV.

The chain combines TRBV9 with TRBJ1-1; 11 nucleotides match TRBD1. CDR3 size: 14 residues. J was trimmed by 5 bases and V by 3 bases; bases with no gene match: 3. Germline values: CDR1 SGDLS, CDR2 YYNGEE. The DNA for the CDR3 is TGTGCCAGCAGCGCCTGGGACAGGGGGACTGAAGCTTTCTTT. It encodes CASSAWDRGTEAFF.

V is TRBV9 and J is TRBJ2-7; TRBD2 matches 10 bases. Germline trimming cut 4 bases from V and 2 bases from J; bases unmatched to any gene: 6. The length of the CDR3 is 15 residues. Germline V gene data show CDR1 as SGDLS and CDR2 as YYNGEE. The CDR3 loop reads CASSPSGGIAYEQYF. DNA of the CDR3: TGTGCCAGCAGCCCTAGCGGGGGAATAGCCTACGAGCAGTACTTC.

This clonotype was picked up a small number of times. The chain links TRBV4-2 to TRBJ2-1; perhaps TRBD1 as D (5 bases). V lost 0 bases and J 15 bases, leaving 15 bases between the germline ends. The CDR3 length is 13 residues. Looked up from germline, CDR1 is LGHNA and CDR2 is YNFKEQ. The CDR3 region has the DNA TGTGCCAGCAGCCAAGAATTGCAGGGCAGTCCGTTCTTC. Translated: CASSQELQGSPFF.

This clonotype was observed many times. The rearrangement joins TRBV7-6 to TRBJ2-5; TRBD1 agrees at 7 bases. The ends lost 3 bases at V and 14 bases at J; junction bases unmatched: 6. This CDR3 contains 11 residues. Germline V CDR1 and CDR2: SGHVS, FNYEAQ. Here the CDR3 reads CASSFDRAHYF. In nucleotides, the CDR3 is TGTGCCAGCAGCTTTGACAGGGCGCATTACTTC.

This clonotype has only a few counts. This chain uses TRBV14 with TRBJ1-4; D might be TRBD1 (5 bases). Trimming took off 3 bases at V and 5 bases at J, with 13 bases between the two ends. Germline assignment: CDR1 SGHDN and CDR2 FVKESK. This CDR3 has 15 residues. Here the CDR3 DNA reads TGTGCCAGCAGCCACCCCGACAGATGGAATGAAAAACTGTTTTTT. It is translated as CASSHPDRWNEKLFF.

This sequence joins TRBV9 and TRBJ2-1; 9 bases are shared with TRBD1. This CDR3 has 15 amino acids. Germline V CDR1 and CDR2: SGDLS, YYNGEE. The V gene end was trimmed by 4 bases and the J gene end by 9 bases; junction bases not matched to a gene: 11. CDR3 protein: CASSPRDRERLEQFF. In DNA, the CDR3 is TGTGCCAGCAGCCCCCGGGACAGGGAGAGACTTGAGCAGTTCTTC.

The chain combines TRBV9 with TRBJ2-3; 11 bases are shared with TRBD2. CDR3 size: 14 residues. V was clipped by 6 bases and J by 4 bases; unmatched bases: 4. Germline loops: CDR1 SGDLS, CDR2 YYNGEE. CDR3 bases: TGTGCCAGCAAAGGGACTAGCGGACCAGATACGCAGTATTTT. Its translation: CASKGTSGPDTQYF.

V usage is TRBV27 and J usage is TRBJ1-1; D unclear. Trimming removed 5 bases from V and 6 bases from J, with 13 bases in between. The CDR3 extends over 13 amino acids. Germline V gene lookup returns CDR1 MNHEY and CDR2 SMNVEV (reference sequence). Here the CDR3 DNA reads TGTGCCAGCAGTCCCCTCGTTCAGTCTGAAGCTTTCTTT. This translates into CASSPLVQSEAFF.